This is a list of T cell receptor beta chains from one sample in a study of neoadjuvant nivolumab and ipilimumab in lung cancer. Libraries were prepared by immunoSEQ multiplex PCR; TCRdb keeps only in-frame clonotypes and omits some of them. The sample shows about 38,000 clones, 80% to 90% of them seen only once. The specimen was peripheral blood, collected before neoadjuvant nivolumab, alone or with ipilimumab. These receptors all come from an adult with non-small cell lung cancer. The CDR3 runs from the conserved cysteine through the conserved F or W. Each record gives: J gene, D gene, V gene, CDR3 DNA, CDR3 protein. D genes are given only for firm matches.

TRBJ2-5 | NA | TRBV7-2 | TGTGCCAGCAGCCCATTAGAGACCCAGTACTTC | CASSPLETQYF
TRBJ2-7 | TRBD2 | TRBV9 | TGTGCCAGCAGCCCTAGCGGGCGCACCTCCTACGAGCAGTACTTC | CASSPSGRTSYEQYF
TRBJ1-4 | NA | TRBV5-4 | TGTGCCAGCAGCTTCGGGACATATAATGAAAAACTGTTTTTT | CASSFGTYNEKLFF
TRBJ2-7 | TRBD1 | TRBV7-9 | TGTGCCAGCAGCTCCAGGGACAGCTCCTACGAGCAGTACTTC | CASSSRDSSYEQYF
TRBJ2-3 | NA | TRBV18 | TGTGCCAGCTCACCCATACCAACCCCTAGCACAGATACGCAGTATTTT | CASSPIPTPSTDTQYF
TRBJ2-1 | TRBD2 | TRBV7-6 | TGTGCCAGCAGCTTTCCCCCGGGAGGGGGGGACTACAATGAGCAGTTCTTC | CASSFPPGGGDYNEQFF
TRBJ2-6 | TRBD1 | TRBV7-8 | TGTGCCAGCAGCCCCCCGGGGACAGTTAACTCTGGGGCCAACGTCCTGACTTTC | CASSPPGTVNSGANVLTF
TRBJ1-1 | NA | TRBV4-3 | TGCGCCAGCAGCCAAGCATTAGTCAGCCTCAACACTGAAGCTTTCTTT | CASSQALVSLNTEAFF
TRBJ2-2 | NA | TRBV5-1 | TGCGCCAGCAGCCATCGACAGGGAGGAAACGGGGAGCTGTTTTTT | CASSHRQGGNGELFF
TRBJ1-1 | TRBD1 | TRBV28 | TGTGCCAGCAGTTTAGGGACAGGGCCGAACACTGAAGCTTTCTTT | CASSLGTGPNTEAFF
TRBJ2-7 | NA | TRBV4-1 | TGCGCCAGCAGCTCCGGGACCTACTCCTACGAGCAGTACTTC | CASSSGTYSYEQYF
TRBJ2-2 | TRBD1 | TRBV4-2 | TGTGCCAGCAGCCCATCAGTCGGACAGGGCGGCGGGGAGCTGTTTTTT | CASSPSVGQGGGELFF
TRBJ1-2 | NA | TRBV6-5 | TGTGCCAGCAGTTACGGTACCAACTATCATGGCTACACCTTC | CASSYGTNYHGYTF
TRBJ2-3 | TRBD2 | TRBV29-1 | TGCAGCGTCAAGGGACTAGCGGGAGATACTGGTTGGCGAGATACGCAGTATTTT | CSVKGLAGDTGWRDTQYF
TRBJ2-3 | NA | TRBV5-4 | TGTGCCAGCAGCGGATTCCGGGACGCAGATACGCAGTATTTT | CASSGFRDADTQYF
TRBJ1-1 | NA | TRBV28 | TGTGCCAGCAGTTATGTCGCCCGGGGGAACACTGAAGCTTTCTTT | CASSYVARGNTEAFF
TRBJ1-2 | TRBD1 | TRBV19 | TGTGCCAGCAGAACCGGGACAGCTAACTATGGCTACACCTTC | CASRTGTANYGYTF
TRBJ2-1 | NA | TRBV27 | TGTGCCACCCGGGGGGCAGATCGCTCCTACAATGAGCAGTTCTTC | CATRGADRSYNEQFF
TRBJ2-3 | TRBD2 | TRBV5-4 | TGTGCCAGCAGCAAAAGGACTAGCGGGAGCACAGATACGCAGTATTTT | CASSKRTSGSTDTQYF
TRBJ2-7 | NA | TRBV5-1 | TGCGCCAGCCGACTAGAATCCTACGAGCAGTACTTC | CASRLESYEQYF
TRBJ2-7 | TRBD2 | TRBV29-1 | TGCAGCGTCCGGGACTACTCCTCCTACGAGCAGTACTTC | CSVRDYSSYEQYF
TRBJ2-1 | TRBD2 | TRBV7-2 | TGTGCCAGCAGCCTGACTAGCGGGGGATACAATGAGCAGTTCTTC | CASSLTSGGYNEQFF
TRBJ1-5 | NA | TRBV15 | TGTGCCACCAGCAGAGGCCTGGATCAGCCCCAGCATTTT | CATSRGLDQPQHF